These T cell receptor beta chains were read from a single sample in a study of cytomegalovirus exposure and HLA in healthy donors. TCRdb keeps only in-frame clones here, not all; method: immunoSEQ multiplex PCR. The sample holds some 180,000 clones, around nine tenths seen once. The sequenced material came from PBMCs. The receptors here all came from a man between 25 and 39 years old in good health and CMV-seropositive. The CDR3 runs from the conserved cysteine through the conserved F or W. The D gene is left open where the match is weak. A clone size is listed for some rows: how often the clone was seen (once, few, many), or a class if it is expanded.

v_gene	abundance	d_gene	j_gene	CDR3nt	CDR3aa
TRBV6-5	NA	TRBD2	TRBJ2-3	TGTGCCAGCACTTTGACTAGCGGGAGGGCAGATACGCAGTATTTT	CASTLTSGRADTQYF
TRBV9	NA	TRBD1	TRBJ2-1	TGTGCCAGCAGCCCCCGGGACAGGGGTGTACGTGAGCAGTTCTTC	CASSPRDRGVREQFF
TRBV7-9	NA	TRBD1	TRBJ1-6	TGTGCCAGCAGCTTAGGGGACAGGGAGGCCTATAATTCACCCCTCCACTTT	CASSLGDREAYNSPLHF
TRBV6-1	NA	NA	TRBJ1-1	TGTGCCAGCAGGGTGGGCGCTGAAGCTTTCTTT	CASRVGAEAFF
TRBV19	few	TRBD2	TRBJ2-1	TGTGCCAGTAGTATCTCTTCTAGCGGGGTATTACAGTTCTTC	CASSISSSGVLQFF
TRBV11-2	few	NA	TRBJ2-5	TGTGCCAGCAGCTTAGCCTTAGAGACCCAGTACTTC	CASSLALETQYF
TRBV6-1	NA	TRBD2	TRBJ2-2	TGTGCCAGCAGTGTTGGACTAGCGGGAGGTTTTGACACCGGGGAGCTGTTTTTT	CASSVGLAGGFDTGELFF
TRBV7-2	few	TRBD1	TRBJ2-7	TGTGCCAGCAGCGCCGACAGGGCTTTCTCCTACGAGCAGTACTTC	CASSADRAFSYEQYF
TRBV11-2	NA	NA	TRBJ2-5	TGTGCCAGCAGCCCGCGCATACTCAACCAAGAGACCCAGTACTTC	CASSPRILNQETQYF
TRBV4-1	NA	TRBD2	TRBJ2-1	TGCGCCAGCAGCCACTGGGCCCGTAAGCGGGGGACCTACAATGAGCAGTTCTTC	CASSHWARKRGTYNEQFF
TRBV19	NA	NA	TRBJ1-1	TGTGCCAGTAGTATTGAGGAGGGAGGGATGAACACTGAAGCTTTCTTT	CASSIEEGGMNTEAFF
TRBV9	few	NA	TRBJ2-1	TGTGCCAGCAGCGTAGATCGGGGGGCCCCCTACAATGAGCAGTTCTTC	CASSVDRGAPYNEQFF
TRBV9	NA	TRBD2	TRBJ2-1	TGTGCCAGCAGCAGTAGACTAGCGGGAGCCTGGGGGGAGCAGTTCTTC	CASSSRLAGAWGEQFF
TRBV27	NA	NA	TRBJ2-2	TGTGCCAGCAACAGGATAACACCGAAGAGGAACACCGGGGAGCTGTTTTTT	CASNRITPKRNTGELFF
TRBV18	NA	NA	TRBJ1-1	TGTGCCAGCTCACCATCTCCAGGGCCGAACACTGAAGCTTTCTTT	CASSPSPGPNTEAFF
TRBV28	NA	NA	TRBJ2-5	TGTGCCAGCACCCACAAGGTGTTCCAAGAGACCCAGTACTTC	CASTHKVFQETQYF
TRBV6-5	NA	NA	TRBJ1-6	TGTGCCAGCAGTTCTAATAATTCACCCCTCCACTTT	CASSSNNSPLHF
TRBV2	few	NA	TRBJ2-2	TGTGCCAGCAGTGGAGAGGGCGAAGGGGAGCTGTTTTTT	CASSGEGEGELFF
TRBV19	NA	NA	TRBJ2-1	TGTGCCAGTAGGTCCCGGGGAAACCCCTACAATGAGCAGTTCTTC	CASRSRGNPYNEQFF
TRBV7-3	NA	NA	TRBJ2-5	TGTGCCAGCAGCACCTCAGGGGTGGGAGAGACCCAGTACTTC	CASSTSGVGETQYF
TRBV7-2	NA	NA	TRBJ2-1	TGTGCCAGCAGCTTCCGGGACGCGACCGTTAATGAGCAGTTCTTC	CASSFRDATVNEQFF
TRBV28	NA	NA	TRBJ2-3	TGTGCCAGCAGTTTTTTCAGCGGAAGCACAGATACGCAGTATTTT	CASSFFSGSTDTQYF
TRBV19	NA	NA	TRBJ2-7	TGTGCCAGTAGCCTCGGGACCGAAGTCTCCTACGAGCAGTACTTC	CASSLGTEVSYEQYF
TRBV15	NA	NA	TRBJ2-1	TGTGCCACCAGCAGCGACTGGCAGGGCAATGAGCAGTTCTTC	CATSSDWQGNEQFF
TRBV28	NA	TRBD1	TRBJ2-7	TGTGCCAGCAAACTAACAGGGGCCCCCGTATACGAGCAGTACTTC	CASKLTGAPVYEQYF
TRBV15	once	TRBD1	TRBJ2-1	TGTGCCACCAGCGGAAGACAGGGATTATTACACAATGAGCAGTTCTTC	CATSGRQGLLHNEQFF
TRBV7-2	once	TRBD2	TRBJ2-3	TGTGCCAGCAGCCCGTGGGGGGAGGGGATATTGACAGATACGCAGTATTTT	CASSPWGEGILTDTQYF
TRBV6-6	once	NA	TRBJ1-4	TGTGCCAGCAGACCAACCGGGACTCCCGAAAAACTGTTTTTT	CASRPTGTPEKLFF
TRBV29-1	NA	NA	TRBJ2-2	TGCAGCGCAGGGGCGAACACCGGGGAGCTGTTTTTT	CSAGANTGELFF
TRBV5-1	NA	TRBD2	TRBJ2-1	TGCGCCAGCAGCTCGGGGCCCGGCGGAGGCGGGGGGGCCGTTAATGAGCAGTTCTTC	CASSSGPGGGGGAVNEQFF
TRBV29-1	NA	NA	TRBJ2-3	TGCAGCGCGACATATAGCACAGATACGCAGTATTTT	CSATYSTDTQYF
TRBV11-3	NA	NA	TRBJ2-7	TGTGCCAGCAGCTTAGTCCAGGGGTTTGGGTCCTACGAGCAGTACTTC	CASSLVQGFGSYEQYF
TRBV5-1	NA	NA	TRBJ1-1	TGCGCCAGCAGGGGGGCAGGGAGGTGGATGAACACTGAAGCTTTCTTT	CASRGAGRWMNTEAFF
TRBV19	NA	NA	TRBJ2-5	TGTGCCAGTAGTTTCGGGTTTCAAGAGACCCAGTACTTC	CASSFGFQETQYF
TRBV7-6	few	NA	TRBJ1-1	TGTGCCAGCAGCTTAGCTGGGGACACTGAAGCTTTCTTT	CASSLAGDTEAFF
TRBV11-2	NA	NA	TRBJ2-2	TGTGCCAGCAGCTTAGACCTCACAGGTTCCGGGGAGCTGTTTTTT	CASSLDLTGSGELFF
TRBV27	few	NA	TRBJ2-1	NA	CASSTSGLAIGEQFF
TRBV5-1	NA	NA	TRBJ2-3	TGCGCCAGCAGCTCGCGAGGGCCGTCGGATACGCAGTATTTT	CASSSRGPSDTQYF
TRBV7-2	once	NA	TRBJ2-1	TGTGCCAGCAGCTTAACTTCTAGAGGAGTCTACAATGAGCAGTTCTTC	CASSLTSRGVYNEQFF
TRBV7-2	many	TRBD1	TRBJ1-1	TGTGCCAGCAGCTTAACAGGGGGCACTGAAGCTTTCTTT	CASSLTGGTEAFF
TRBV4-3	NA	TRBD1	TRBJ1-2	TGCGCCAGCAGCCAAGATAGGGGCAGGGGGTTACATGGCTACACCTTC	CASSQDRGRGLHGYTF
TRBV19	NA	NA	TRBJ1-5	TGTGCCAGTAGCCCCCTCCCCGGGACCAACTTCCTACCCCAGCATTTT	CASSPLPGTNFLPQHF
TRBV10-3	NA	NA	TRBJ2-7	TGTGCCATCAGTGAGAGGCAGGGAATCAACGAGCAGTACTTC	CAISERQGINEQYF
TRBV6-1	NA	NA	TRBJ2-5	TGTGCCAGCAGTGAAGGCTTGTACCAAGAGACCCAGTACTTC	CASSEGLYQETQYF
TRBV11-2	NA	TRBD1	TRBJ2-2	TGTGCCAGCAGCTCCCTGACAGGGAATCCCGGGGAGCTGTTTTTT	CASSSLTGNPGELFF
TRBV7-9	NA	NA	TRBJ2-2	TGTGCCAGCAGCTTAGGAGGCACCGGGGAGCTGTTTTTT	CASSLGGTGELFF
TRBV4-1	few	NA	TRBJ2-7	TGCGCCACCCGACCGACAAGCCGTTCCTACGAGCAGTACTTC	CATRPTSRSYEQYF
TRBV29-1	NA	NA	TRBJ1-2	TGCAGCGTTGAAGCCGGGGCACAAAGTAACTATGGCTACACCTTC	CSVEAGAQSNYGYTF
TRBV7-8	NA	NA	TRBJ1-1	TGTGCCAGCAGCTTATCCCAGACAGGACTCGGGGCTTTCTTT	CASSLSQTGLGAFF
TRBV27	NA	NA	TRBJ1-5	TGTGCCAGCAGTTTAGCCCAGTATCAGCCCCAGCATTTT	CASSLAQYQPQHF
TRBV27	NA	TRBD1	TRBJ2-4	TGTGCCAGCACCACCCCTTACAGGGGGCGCAGTGACTTCAAAGAAAACATTCAGTACTTC	CASTTPYRGRSDFKENIQYF
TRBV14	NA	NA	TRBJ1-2	TGTGCCAGCAGCCGCCAGGGGACCTATGGCTACACCTTC	CASSRQGTYGYTF
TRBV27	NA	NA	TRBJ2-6	TGTGCCAGCAAAGCCACTGGGGCCAACGTCCTGACTTTC	CASKATGANVLTF
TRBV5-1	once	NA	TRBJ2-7	TGCGCCAGCAGCCTCTTGGGACCTCGAGAGGACGAGCAGTACTTC	CASSLLGPREDEQYF
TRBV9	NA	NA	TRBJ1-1	TGTGCCAGCAGCGGGTCACAGCCGAGGGAGGACACTGAAGCTTTCTTT	CASSGSQPREDTEAFF
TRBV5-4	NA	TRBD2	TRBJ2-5	TGTGCCAGCAGCCCTAGCGGGAGGCACCAAGAGACCCAGTACTTC	CASSPSGRHQETQYF
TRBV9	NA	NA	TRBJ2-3	TGTGCCAGCAGCGTCGGAGCTGGGGCGGATACGCAGTATTTT	CASSVGAGADTQYF
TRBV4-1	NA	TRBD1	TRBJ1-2	TGCGCCAGCAGCCCGAGGGACAGTGACTATGGCTACACCTTC	CASSPRDSDYGYTF